What follows are 24 T cell receptor delta chains derived from one specimen sequenced in a study of gamma-delta chains in newborns, infants, children. TCRdb reanalyzed the reads using CATT. The repertoire holds about 4,000 delta-chain clones, with less than 40% as singletons. Sequenced material: blood. Every receptor here comes from a child who received the measles vaccine.

This clone showed up just a few times. The V gene is TRDV1, the J gene TRDJ1; possibly TRDD3 for D (5 bases). Deletions cut 1 base from V and 11 bases from J, with 23 bases between. Germline loops: CDR1 TSWWSYY, CDR2 QGS. There are 16 residues in the CDR3. CDR3 DNA: TGTGCTCTTGGGGAACGATCCCCCGCGGGGGCAGAGGGGCTCATCTTT. Amino acids: CALGERSPAGAEGLIF.

With respect to this clone: This is likely an artifact of a read error, given a far larger clone one base away. The chain links TRDV3 to TRDJ1, with TRDD3 matching 7 bases. The CDR3 is 16 residues long. Germline values: CDR1 TVYSNPD, CDR2 GDNSRS (reference sequence). This CDR3 reads CAFRGERWGTTDRLIF. The CDR3 coding sequence is TGTGCCTTTAGAGGTGAAAGATGGGGGACCACCGATAGACTCATCTTT.

This clone qualifies as medium-sized (0.01 to 0.1%). The chain combines TRDV2 with TRDJ3; 10 bases match TRDD3. Germline V CDR1 and CDR2: GEAIGNYY, EKD. Trimming took 2 bases from V and 5 from J; bases not matched to a gene: 5. CDR3 length equals 17 residues. This CDR3 reads CACDKLGDYGDTRQMFF. The CDR3 DNA sequence: TGTGCCTGTGACAAACTGGGGGATTACGGGGACACCCGACAGATGTTTTTC.

With respect to this clone: This likely traces to a read error, being one base from a far larger clone. Other DNA sequences from this sample encode an identical CDR3 as well. The chain uses TRDV3 and TRDJ1, with 8 bases lining up with TRDD3. CDR1 TVYSNPD and CDR2 GDNSRS come from the germline V gene (reference sequence). This CDR3 is built from 18 residues. The DNA of the CDR3 is TGCGCCTGTGGCCTTCCGACGCTGGGGGAGCCGTACACCGATAAACTCATCTTT. Its translation is CACGLPTLGEPYTDKLIF.

The rearrangement joins TRDV1 to TRDJ1, with 12 bases fitting TRDD3. The germline V gene has CDR1 TSWWSYY and CDR2 QGS. The CDR3 loop spans 26 amino acids. With V trimmed by 1 base and J by 0 bases, 30 bases remained unmatched. CDR3 amino acids: CALGEPLPTEFPYWGIQMRYTDKLIF. The CDR3 region has the DNA TGTGCTCTTGGGGAACCACTTCCTACGGAATTTCCTTACTGGGGGATACAAATGAGGTACACCGATAAACTCATCTTT.

The table lists this clone with a few counts. The chain joins TRDV1 to TRDJ1; the D is unclear. V was trimmed by 2 bases and J by 0 bases, leaving 10 bases between them. CDR3 length: 15 amino acids. Germline CDR1 and CDR2: TSWWSYY and QGS. The CDR3 DNA reads TGTGCTCTTGGGGAAACTTTCGGATACACCGATAAACTCATCTTT. Its translation: CALGETFGYTDKLIF.

This clone was detected a few times. The V and J genes are TRDV1 and TRDJ1; tentatively, D is TRDD3 (9 bases). V lost 3 bases and J 2 bases, leaving 34 bases between the germline ends. From germline, CDR1 is TSWWSYY and CDR2 QGS. The CDR3 sequence is 22 residues long. CDR3 region: CALGERYFLHVLGESRTDKLIF. The CDR3 DNA sequence: TGTGCTCTTGGGGAGAGGTACTTCCTACATGTACTGGGGGAAAGTAGGACCGATAAACTCATCTTT.

Note on this clone: It is likely a read error: a sequence one base away is far more abundant. This chain joins TRDV1 and TRDJ1; TRDD3 matches at 8 bases. The V segment lost 1 base and the J segment 1 base; nucleotides outside the gene matches: 14. The germline CDR1 and CDR2 sequences are TSWWSYY and QGS. The length of the CDR3 is 19 residues. The CDR3 reads CALGEQAILGDGGTDKLIF. CDR3 nucleotides: TGTGCTCTTGGGGAACAGGCCATATTGGGGGATGGGGGCACCGATAAACTCATCTTT.

This clone was picked up a small number of times. Other nucleotide sequences from this sample produce the same CDR3. V is TRDV1 and J is TRDJ1; 7 nucleotides line up with TRDD3. The V and J ends lost 0 bases and 1 base, in that order; junction bases with no gene match: 26. The length of the CDR3 is 23 residues. Germline V gene data show CDR1 as TSWWSYY and CDR2 as QGS. The chain's CDR3 is CALGELPYPDRLGVPRGTDKLIF. For the CDR3, the DNA is TGTGCTCTTGGGGAACTTCCCTACCCGGACCGTCTGGGGGTTCCCAGGGGCACCGATAAACTCATCTTT.

This clone is deemed medium-sized. The CDR3 is CASFLGYWGSYTDKLIF. The CDR3 DNA follows: TGTGCCTCGTTCCTCGGATACTGGGGGAGCTACACCGATAAACTCATCTTT. The chain has TRDV3 and TRDJ1; 9 bases fit TRDD3. The CDR3 has 17 residues. Trimming cost V 4 bases and J 0 bases; bases outside gene matches: 15. Germline-derived CDR1 and CDR2 are TVYSNPD and GDNSRS (reference sequence).

V is TRDV2 and J is TRDJ1; 10 nucleotides line up with TRDD3. Germline CDR1 GEAIGNYY, CDR2 EKD. J lost 2 bases, V lost 2 bases, and 4 bases had no gene match. This CDR3 spans 15 amino acids. CDR3 protein: CACDRLLGDTDKLIF. The DNA of the CDR3 is TGTGCCTGTGACAGACTACTGGGGGATACCGATAAACTCATCTTT.

This clone is categorized as medium-sized. The chain is built from TRDV3 and TRDJ1; TRDD3 might be the D (10 bases). This CDR3 region has 17 residues. V lost 3 bases and J 3 bases, leaving 26 bases between the germline ends. Germline lookup yields CDR1 TVYSNPD and CDR2 GDNSRS (reference sequence). This chain's CDR3 is CALRPSYWGIWPDKLIF. Written as DNA, the CDR3 is TGTGCCTTGAGGCCTTCCTACTGGGGGATTTGGCCCGATAAACTCATCTTT.

CDR3 DNA sequence: TGTGCCCGAGCGGGGGATACGTGGGGGGCCGATAAACTCATCTTT. Translating it yields CARAGDTWGADKLIF. The chain recombines TRDV3 with TRDJ1, with 10 bases identical to TRDD3. Germline values: CDR1 TVYSNPD, CDR2 GDNSRS (reference sequence). Trimming at V came to 5 bases and at J to 3 bases, leaving 12 bases not matched to a gene. The CDR3 is 15 residues long. The whole variable domain, filled in from reference TRDV3 and TRDJ1, reads CDKVTQSSPDQTVASGSEVVLLCTYDTVYSNPDLFWYRIRPDYSFQFVFYGDNSRSEGADFTQGRFSVKHILTQKAFHLVISPVRTEDSATYYCARAGDTWGADKLIFGKGTRVTVEP.

A few counts support this clone. The V call is TRDV2, the J call TRDJ2; TRDD3 might be the D (6 bases). This CDR3 has 14 residues. Germline CDR1 is GEAIGNYY and CDR2 is EKD. V was shortened by 0 bases and J by 7 bases, with 11 bases between the two germline ends. The CDR3 DNA reads as TGTGCCTGTGACACCGTCGGGGGAGAAGCACAACTCTTCTTT. Its protein product is CACDTVGGEAQLFF.

V usage is TRDV2 and J usage is TRDJ1; the match to TRDD3 covers 9 bases. The CDR3 is made up of 14 amino acids. Germline loops: CDR1 GEAIGNYY, CDR2 EKD. The V gene end was trimmed by 0 bases and the J gene end by 4 bases; junction bases not matched to a gene: 2. CDR3 amino acids: CACDTVGGYDKLIF. The CDR3 DNA follows: TGTGCCTGTGACACCGTTGGGGGATACGATAAACTCATCTTT.

This clone was observed a handful of times. The gene calls are TRDV3 and TRDJ1; 9 nucleotides line up with TRDD2. The V segment lost 2 bases and the J segment 3 bases; nucleotides outside the gene matches: 19. Germline CDR1 and CDR2: TVYSNPD and GDNSRS (reference sequence). This CDR3 is built from 18 residues. Here the CDR3 DNA reads TGTGCCTTTGGCCTTCCTACGTATGGGGATCCCGGATCCGATAAACTCATCTTT. Translating gives CAFGLPTYGDPGSDKLIF. Based on the CDR3 plus reference TRDV3 and TRDJ1, the full variable domain is CDKVTQSSPDQTVASGSEVVLLCTYDTVYSNPDLFWYRIRPDYSFQFVFYGDNSRSEGADFTQGRFSVKHILTQKAFHLVISPVRTEDSATYYCAFGLPTYGDPGSDKLIFGKGTRVTVEP.

This clone is labeled medium-sized. V usage is TRDV2 and J usage is TRDJ1, with a possible D match to TRDD3 (6 bases). CDR1 is GEAIGNYY and CDR2 is EKD in the germline V gene. Trimming stripped 3 bases from V and 0 bases from J, with 13 bases between. This CDR3 has 15 amino acids. The CDR3 nucleotides are TGTGCCTGTGACTGTGGGGGCCCATACACCGATAAACTCATCTTT. This gives the protein CACDCGGPYTDKLIF.

CDR3 protein: CAFLPYPWWGIPAGTDKLIF. DNA of the CDR3: TGTGCCTTCCTTCCTTATCCGTGGTGGGGGATCCCCGCGGGGACCGATAAACTCATCTTT. The chain carries TRDV3 and TRDJ1; weak D call: TRDD3 (8 bases). V lost 3 bases and J 2 bases, leaving 34 bases between the germline ends. The CDR3 is made up of 20 amino acids. The germline gives CDR1 TVYSNPD, CDR2 GDNSRS (reference sequence).

The gene calls are TRDV3 and TRDJ1; D is possibly TRDD3 (10 bases). Germline V gene lookup returns CDR1 TVYSNPD and CDR2 GDNSRS (reference sequence). CDR3 length: 19 residues. The V gene lost 4 bases and the J gene lost 1 base, with 31 bases spanning the gap. CDR3 nucleotides: TGTGCCTCCTGGCCTTCCTACGAGTACTGGGGGATTCTCACCGATAAACTCATCTTT. Protein: CASWPSYEYWGILTDKLIF.

The chain carries TRDV1 and TRDJ1; the match to TRDD3 covers 8 bases. CDR1 and CDR2 (germline): TSWWSYY, QGS. The CDR3 contains 24 residues. J gave up 0 bases and V 0 bases, and 27 bases lay outside the gene matches. The CDR3 DNA reads TGTGCTCTTGGGGAACTAGTCCCTACGCCCCATACGAAGGGGATACCCGACTACACCGATAAACTCATCTTT. Translating it yields CALGELVPTPHTKGIPDYTDKLIF.

In its sample, this clone was seen a few times. CDR3 nucleotides: TGTGCTCTTGGGGAAAAAATTCTGATTTCCTACGGGGGATACGGTTCGAACCCACAACTCATCTTT. Amino acid sequence: CALGEKILISYGGYGSNPQLIF. This chain connects TRDV1 to TRDJ1; 10 bases fit TRDD3. CDR3 length: 22 residues. Unmatched junction bases numbered 30, after V lost 2 bases and J lost 9 bases. Germline values: CDR1 TSWWSYY, CDR2 QGS.

This clone is medium-sized by share. The chain is built from TRDV1 and TRDJ2; the match to TRDD3 covers 10 bases. The J segment lost 3 bases and the V segment lost 0 bases, leaving 13 bases of the junction unmatched. The CDR3 is 20 amino acids. Germline CDR1 is TSWWSYY and CDR2 is QGS. The CDR3 here is CALGELVPGGYAKVTAQLFF. The CDR3 coding sequence is TGTGCTCTTGGGGAACTAGTTCCCGGGGGATACGCGAAGGTGACAGCACAACTCTTCTTT.

CDR3 in amino acids: CALGEDDGVLGRLTDKLIF. In DNA form, the CDR3 reads TGTGCTCTTGGGGAAGACGACGGAGTCCTAGGTCGCTTAACCGATAAACTCATCTTT. The rearrangement joins TRDV1 to TRDJ1; maybe TRDD2 (5 bases). Germline CDR1 TSWWSYY, CDR2 QGS. This CDR3 has 19 amino acids. Trimming removed 2 bases at V and 2 bases at J, with 24 bases between.

Within the sample, this clone is medium-sized (0.01 to 0.1%). The gene calls are TRDV2 and TRDJ3, with 9 positions matching TRDD3. Germline V lookup: CDR1 GEAIGNYY, CDR2 EKD. V lost 3 bases, J lost 2 bases, and 7 bases stayed unmatched. The CDR3 is made up of 18 amino acids. The CDR3 DNA follows: TGTGCCTGTGACGGAATGGGGGATATTCCCTGGGACACCCGACAGATGTTTTTC. Its protein is CACDGMGDIPWDTRQMFF.